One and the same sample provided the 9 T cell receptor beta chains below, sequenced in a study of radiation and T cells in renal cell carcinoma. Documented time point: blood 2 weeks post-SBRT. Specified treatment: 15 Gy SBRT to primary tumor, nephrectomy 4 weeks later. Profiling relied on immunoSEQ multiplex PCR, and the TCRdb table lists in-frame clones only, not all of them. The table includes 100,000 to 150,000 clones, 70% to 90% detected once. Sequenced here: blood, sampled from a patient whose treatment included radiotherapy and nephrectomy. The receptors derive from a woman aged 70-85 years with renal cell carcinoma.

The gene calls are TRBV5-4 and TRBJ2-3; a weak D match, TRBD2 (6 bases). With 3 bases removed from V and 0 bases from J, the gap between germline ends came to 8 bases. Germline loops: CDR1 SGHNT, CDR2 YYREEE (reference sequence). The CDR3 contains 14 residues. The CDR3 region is CASSWGVSTDTQYF. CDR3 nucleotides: TGTGCCAGCAGCTGGGGGGTGAGCACAGATACGCAGTATTTT.

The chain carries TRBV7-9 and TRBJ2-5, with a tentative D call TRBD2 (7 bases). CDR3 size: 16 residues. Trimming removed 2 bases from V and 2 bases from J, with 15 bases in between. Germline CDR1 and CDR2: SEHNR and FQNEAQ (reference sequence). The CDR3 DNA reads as TGTGCCAGCAGCTTACTCCCCGGGGGGCATCAAGAGACCCAGTACTTC. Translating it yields CASSLLPGGHQETQYF.

In nucleotides, the CDR3 is TGTGCCAGCAGTCCCTCTGGGATAGCGGGGAACTACGAGCAGTACTTC. Translating it yields CASSPSGIAGNYEQYF. The chain employs TRBV28 and TRBJ2-7; 8 bases are a match to TRBD2. The CDR3 extends over 16 amino acids. The germline V gene has CDR1 MDHEN and CDR2 SYDVKM. The V gene end was trimmed by 5 bases and the J gene end by 3 bases; junction bases not matched to a gene: 12.

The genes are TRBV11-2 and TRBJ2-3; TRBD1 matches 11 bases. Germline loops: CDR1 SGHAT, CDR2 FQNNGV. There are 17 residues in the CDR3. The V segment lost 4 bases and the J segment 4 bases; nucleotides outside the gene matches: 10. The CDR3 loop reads CASSSGGTGGFADTQYF. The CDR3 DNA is TGTGCCAGCAGCTCAGGCGGGACAGGGGGATTCGCAGATACGCAGTATTTT.

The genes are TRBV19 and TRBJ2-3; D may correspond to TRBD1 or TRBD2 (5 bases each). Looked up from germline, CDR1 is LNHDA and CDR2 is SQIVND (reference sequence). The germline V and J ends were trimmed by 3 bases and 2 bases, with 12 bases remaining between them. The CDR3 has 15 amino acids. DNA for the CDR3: TGTGCCAGTAGTATTCATCGGGGCCCCACAGATACGCAGTATTTT. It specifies CASSIHRGPTDTQYF.

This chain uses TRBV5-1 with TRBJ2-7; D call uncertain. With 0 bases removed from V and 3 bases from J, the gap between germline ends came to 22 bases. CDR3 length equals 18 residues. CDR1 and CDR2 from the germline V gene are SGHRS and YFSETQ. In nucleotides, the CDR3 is TGCGCCAGCAGCTTGGCGGGCACCGGAGAAGTAATGGACTACGAGCAGTACTTC. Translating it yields CASSLAGTGEVMDYEQYF.

The CDR3 is CASSSGEGYEQYF. The CDR3 bases are TGTGCCAGCAGTTCAGGGGAAGGCTACGAGCAGTACTTC. The rearrangement links TRBV28 to TRBJ2-7; weak D call: TRBD1 (6 bases). The V and J ends lost 4 bases and 3 bases respectively, with 10 bases between them. Germline CDR1 reads MDHEN; CDR2 reads SYDVKM. The CDR3 has 13 amino acids. Drawing the rest from reference TRBV28 and TRBJ2-7, the complete variable domain is DVKVTQSSRYLVKRTGEKVFLECVQDMDHENMFWYRQDPGLGLRLIYFSYDVKMKEKGDIPEGYSVSREKKERFSLILESASTNQTSMYLCASSSGEGYEQYFGPGTRLTVT.

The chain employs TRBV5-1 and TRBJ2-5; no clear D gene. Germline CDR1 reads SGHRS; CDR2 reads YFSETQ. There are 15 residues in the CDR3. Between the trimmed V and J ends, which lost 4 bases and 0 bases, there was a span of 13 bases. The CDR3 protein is CASSGRTVYQETQYF. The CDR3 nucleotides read TGCGCCAGCAGCGGACGGACGGTGTACCAAGAGACCCAGTACTTC.

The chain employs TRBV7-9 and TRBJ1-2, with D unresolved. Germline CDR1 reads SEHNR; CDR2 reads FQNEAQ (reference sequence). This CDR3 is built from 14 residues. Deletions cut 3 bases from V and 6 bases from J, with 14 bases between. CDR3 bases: TGTGCCAGCAGCTTTATCGGGGTTGGGAATGGCTACACCTTC. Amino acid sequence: CASSFIGVGNGYTF. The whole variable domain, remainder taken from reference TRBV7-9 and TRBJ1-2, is DTGVSQNPRHKITKRGQNVTFRCDPISEHNRLYWYRQTLGQGPEFLTYFQNEAQLEKSRLLSDRFSAERPKGSFSTLEIQRTEQGDSAMYLCASSFIGVGNGYTFGSGTRLTVV.